Shown below are 23 T cell receptor beta chains from a single sample sequenced in a study of cytomegalovirus exposure and HLA in healthy donors. PCR employed 60 Vbeta and 13 Jbeta primers. TCRdb keeps only in-frame clones here, not all; method: immunoSEQ multiplex PCR. The sample lists under 200,000 clones, roughly 83% occurring once. The sequencing input was PBMCs. Every receptor here comes from a young man in good health and CMV-seronegative.

The chain joins TRBV28 to TRBJ2-1, with D maybe TRBD2 (6 bases). This CDR3 region has 15 residues. Deletions cut 2 bases from V and 2 bases from J, with 10 bases between. Germline V CDR1 and CDR2: MDHEN, SYDVKM. In nucleotides, the CDR3 is TGTGCCAGCAGTTTAATTTGGGGGGCCTACAATGAGCAGTTCTTC. Its translation is CASSLIWGAYNEQFF. Looking up the rest from reference TRBV28 and TRBJ2-1 gives the full variable domain: DVKVTQSSRYLVKRTGEKVFLECVQDMDHENMFWYRQDPGLGLRLIYFSYDVKMKEKGDIPEGYSVSREKKERFSLILESASTNQTSMYLCASSLIWGAYNEQFFGPGTRLTVL.

The DNA of the CDR3 is TGTGCCAGCAGCTTCGGACAGGGCCCCAGCTATGGCTACACCTTC. Encoded protein: CASSFGQGPSYGYTF. The rearrangement uses TRBV11-3 and TRBJ1-2; 8 bases are a match to TRBD1. The V gene end was trimmed by 3 bases and the J gene end by 4 bases; junction bases not matched to a gene: 7. Per the germline V gene, CDR1 is SGHNT and CDR2 is YENEEA. The CDR3 has 15 amino acids. The whole variable domain, remainder taken from reference TRBV11-3 and TRBJ1-2, is EAGVVQSPRYKIIEKKQPVAFWCNPISGHNTLYWYLQNLGQGPELLIRYENEEAVDDSQLPKDRFSAERLKGVDSTLKIQPAELGDSAVYLCASSFGQGPSYGYTFGSGTRLTVV.

The V gene is TRBV5-4, the J gene TRBJ2-5; 8 bases line up with TRBD1. The CDR3 runs 17 residues. Germline V gene data show CDR1 as SGHNT and CDR2 as YYREEE (reference sequence). V shed 4 bases and J 0 bases; nucleotides not matched to a gene: 11. In nucleotides, the CDR3 is TGTGCCAGCAGCGGCAGGGGGCGGGGCGCCAACCAAGAGACCCAGTACTTC. It yields the protein CASSGRGRGANQETQYF.

The gene calls are TRBV7-9 and TRBJ2-1; a weak D match, TRBD2 (6 bases). The CDR3 length is 12 residues. V lost 5 bases, J lost 6 bases, and 8 bases lay in between. Germline V gives CDR1 SEHNR, CDR2 FQNEAQ (reference sequence). CDR3 in amino acids: CASSISGNEQFF. The CDR3 nucleotides are TGTGCCAGCAGCATTAGCGGCAATGAGCAGTTCTTC.

This clone came up a few times. The gene calls are TRBV10-2 and TRBJ2-1; 8 bases fit TRBD1. CDR3 length equals 14 residues. The junction had 7 bases not matched to a gene; V was cut back by 5 bases and J by 7 bases. Germline V gene sequence: CDR1 WSHSY, CDR2 SAAADI. The CDR3 here is CASSPTGERNEQFF. In nucleotides, the CDR3 is TGCGCCAGCAGTCCGACAGGGGAAAGAAATGAGCAGTTCTTC.

This sequence joins TRBV6-5 and TRBJ1-4; no firm D call. The CDR3 totals 14 residues. The V gene's germline CDR1 is MNHEY and CDR2 SVGAGI. The ends were cut back, 2 bases at V and 8 bases at J, with 12 bases in the middle. DNA of the CDR3: TGTGCCAGCAGTTACGGAGGCAGTGGCGAAAAACTGTTTTTT. Protein: CASSYGGSGEKLFF.

On this clone: Other DNA sequences within the sample encode an identical CDR3. The chain couples TRBV7-2 to TRBJ1-5, with a weak D call TRBD1 (6 bases). In germline, CDR1 is SGHTA, CDR2 FQGNSA. Trimming took off 3 bases at V and 5 bases at J, with 17 bases between the two ends. The CDR3 has 16 amino acids. The CDR3 sequence: CASSLASGAGDQPQHF. CDR3 DNA: TGTGCCAGCAGCTTGGCATCAGGGGCGGGAGATCAGCCCCAGCATTTT.

The chain couples TRBV28 to TRBJ1-1; D is unresolved. Germline values: CDR1 MDHEN, CDR2 SYDVKM. There are 14 residues in the CDR3. Trimming shortened V by 0 bases and J by 1 base, and 6 bases separated the two germline ends. Written as DNA, the CDR3 is TGTGCCAGCAGTTTATGGGCAGGGAACACTGAAGCTTTCTTT. Translation: CASSLWAGNTEAFF.

This clone was recorded once. The rearrangement joins TRBV23-1 to TRBJ2-2, with TRBD1 identical over 12 bases. TRBV23-1 is annotated as an ORF whose role is uncertain. The trim removed 5 bases at V and 6 bases at J, leaving 7 bases unmatched. The length of the CDR3 is 16 residues. The CDR3 spells CASSRRDRGRAGELFF. CDR3 sequence (DNA): TGCGCCAGCAGTAGAAGGGACAGGGGGCGTGCCGGGGAGCTGTTTTTT.

The chain links TRBV30 to TRBJ1-2; 7 nucleotides align to TRBD1. V lost 0 bases, J lost 2 bases, and 3 bases stayed unmatched. The CDR3 contains 14 residues. The germline CDR1 and CDR2 sequences are GTSNPN and SVGIG (reference sequence). CDR3 DNA sequence: TGTGCCTGGAGTGTTCTGACAGGGAACTATGGCTACACCTTC. Amino acids: CAWSVLTGNYGYTF.

The chain carries TRBV2 and TRBJ2-3; TRBD2 agrees at 7 bases. Trimming cost V 4 bases and J 2 bases; bases outside gene matches: 6. The CDR3 is 15 residues long. Germline V lookup: CDR1 SNHLY, CDR2 FYNNEI. The chain's CDR3 is CASSGKRGYTDTQYF. The CDR3 coding sequence is TGTGCCAGCAGTGGGAAGCGGGGATACACAGATACGCAGTATTTT.

The chain recombines TRBV5-4 with TRBJ2-5, with a possible D match to TRBD2 (5 bases). CDR3 length: 14 residues. The V end was cut by 4 bases, the J end by 2 bases, with 12 bases between. Germline CDR1 SGHNT, CDR2 YYREEE (reference sequence). CDR3 protein: CASSPTIEQETQYF. The CDR3 bases are TGTGCCAGCAGCCCGACTATTGAGCAAGAGACCCAGTACTTC.

V and J are TRBV19 and TRBJ2-7; D may be TRBD2 (5 bases). This CDR3 has 15 residues. Per germline, CDR1 LNHDA and CDR2 SQIVND (reference sequence). With 5 bases removed from V and 0 bases from J, the gap between germline ends came to 14 bases. Written as DNA, the CDR3 is TGTGCCAGTAGTCCGTCGGGGATTAGCTCCTACGAGCAGTACTTC. It specifies CASSPSGISSYEQYF.

Written as DNA, the CDR3 is TGCAGCGTTGAAGATAGACAGGAGTACTACAATGAGCAGTTCTTC. As protein: CSVEDRQEYYNEQFF. This chain uses TRBV29-1 with TRBJ2-1, with a tentative D call TRBD1 (6 bases). This CDR3 comprises 15 residues. The V and J ends lost 0 bases and 3 bases respectively, with 12 bases between them. Germline loops: CDR1 SQVTM, CDR2 ANQGSEA.

This chain joins TRBV18 and TRBJ1-5; 7 bases match TRBD1. Per germline, CDR1 KGHSH and CDR2 LQKENI. The length of the CDR3 is 15 residues. V dropped 3 bases and J dropped 0; count of bases not matched to a gene: 2. Here the CDR3 DNA reads TGTGCCAGCTCACCGGGACAGCATAGCAATCAGCCCCAGCATTTT. It yields the protein CASSPGQHSNQPQHF.

V is TRBV9 and J is TRBJ1-2, with TRBD1 matching 7 bases. Germline-derived CDR1 and CDR2 are SGDLS and YYNGEE. V shed 0 bases, J shed 6 bases, and the junction held 8 bases outside the gene matches. There are 15 residues in the CDR3. CDR3 region: CASSVVSRGQDGYTF. The CDR3 DNA follows: TGTGCCAGCAGCGTAGTGTCGAGGGGGCAGGATGGCTACACCTTC.

This clone was detected once. The rearrangement links TRBV28 to TRBJ1-6; D unresolved. V lost 8 bases and J lost 6, with 11 bases in between. Germline V lookup: CDR1 MDHEN, CDR2 SYDVKM. This CDR3 comprises 13 residues. The CDR3 spells CASYDDTNSPLHF. The CDR3 DNA reads as TGTGCCAGCTACGACGACACTAATTCACCCCTCCACTTT.

J is TRBJ1-2 and V is TRBV28, with a weak D call TRBD1 (6 bases). The CDR3 runs to 14 residues. Trimming removed 8 bases at V and 8 bases at J, with 21 bases between. The V gene's germline CDR1 is MDHEN and CDR2 SYDVKM. The DNA of the CDR3 is TGTGCCAGCTTATCCTATGGGGGGGCGAGGGGCTACACCTTC. Translating it yields CASLSYGGARGYTF.

The chain couples TRBV6-5 to TRBJ1-5, with no clear D. Germline CDR1 and CDR2: MNHEY and SVGAGI. Trimming stripped 5 bases from V and 2 bases from J, with 7 bases between. The CDR3 has 13 residues. The CDR3 DNA follows: TGTGCCAGCAGTGAACGGGGCAATCAGCCCCAGCATTTT. Its protein product is CASSERGNQPQHF.

The J gene is TRBJ2-7, the V gene TRBV4-1; 9 nucleotides agree with TRBD2. Losses at the gene ends were 4 bases for V and 3 bases for J; bases not matched to a gene: 4. The CDR3 has 14 residues. CDR1 is MGHRA and CDR2 is YSYEKL in the germline V gene. Written as DNA, the CDR3 is TGCGCCAGCAGCCCCCTAGCGGGGAGCTACGAGCAGTACTTC. It yields the protein CASSPLAGSYEQYF.

This chain joins TRBV4-2 and TRBJ2-1; TRBD2 agrees at 15 bases. V lost 2 bases, J lost 8 bases, and 4 bases stayed unmatched. Per germline, CDR1 LGHNA and CDR2 YNFKEQ. The CDR3 has 16 residues. CDR3 nucleotides: TGTGCCAGCAGCCAACGGACTAGCGGGGGGGCATATGAGCAGTTCTTC. Protein sequence: CASSQRTSGGAYEQFF.

This chain joins TRBV6-1 and TRBJ1-2; TRBD1 aligns across 7 bases. V trimming: 6 bases; J trimming: 4 bases; junction bases outside the gene matches: 8. CDR1 is MNHNS, CDR2 SASEGT, per germline. The CDR3 runs 14 residues. This CDR3 reads CASSRTGIAYGYTF. CDR3 nucleotides: TGTGCCAGCAGCCGGACAGGAATTGCCTATGGCTACACCTTC.

The chain links TRBV14 to TRBJ2-7, with 7 bases aligning to TRBD1. The CDR3 runs 12 residues. CDR1 SGHDN and CDR2 FVKESK come from the germline V gene. Trimming cost V 4 bases and J 7 bases; bases outside gene matches: 4. The CDR3 is CASSPRQGEQYF. CDR3 nucleotide sequence: TGTGCCAGCAGCCCGAGACAGGGAGAGCAGTACTTC.